Here is one T cell receptor beta chain with its context. No antigen is known for it. The trim removed 6 bases at V and 1 base at J, leaving 6 bases unmatched. CDR3 length equals 15 residues. From germline, CDR1 is SGHDN and CDR2 FVKESK. This sample is part of a study of T cell repertoires in cytomegalovirus infection. Study outcomes and limitations: Dominating the ex vivo response were HLA-C-restricted CMV-specific TCR beta clonotypes. Carriers of CMV and the relevant HLA type were discriminated by public TCR beta frequency.

TCRdb called the reads again in MiXCR, with one record for every CDR3 protein. This table has roughly 920,000 distinct CDR3 sequences, roughly 30% appearing once. J is TRBJ2-1 and V is TRBV14; TRBD1 matches 7 bases. The TCR was taken from a human donor in good health (CMV status not recorded). Some clones in this sample may be carry-over from other donors' samples. Here the sequenced sample was cultured CD8+ T cells from PBMCs, taken from culture after CMV antigen stimulation. CDR3 sequence: CASRRQGGSYNEQFF. In nucleotides, the CDR3 is TGTGCCAGCAGGCGACAGGGTGGGTCCTACAATGAGCAGTTCTTC.